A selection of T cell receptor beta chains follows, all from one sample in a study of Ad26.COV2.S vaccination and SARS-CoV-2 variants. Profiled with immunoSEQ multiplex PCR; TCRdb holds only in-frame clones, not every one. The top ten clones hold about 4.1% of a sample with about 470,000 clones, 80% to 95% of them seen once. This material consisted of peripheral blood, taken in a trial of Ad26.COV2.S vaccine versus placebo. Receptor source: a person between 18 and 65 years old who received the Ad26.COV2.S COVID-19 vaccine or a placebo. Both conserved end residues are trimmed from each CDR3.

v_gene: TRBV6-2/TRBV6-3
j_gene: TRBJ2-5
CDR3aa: ASSYGRETQY

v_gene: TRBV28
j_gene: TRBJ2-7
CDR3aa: ASRDRGLYEQY

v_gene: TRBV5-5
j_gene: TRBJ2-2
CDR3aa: ASILTSGGNTGELF

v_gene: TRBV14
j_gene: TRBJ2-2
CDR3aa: ASSPTRYTGELF

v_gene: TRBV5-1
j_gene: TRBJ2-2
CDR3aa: ASSLGQGGTGELF

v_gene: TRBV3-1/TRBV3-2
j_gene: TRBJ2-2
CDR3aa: ASSSIRGTGELF

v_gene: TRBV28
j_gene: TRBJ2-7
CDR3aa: ASSLTTGAYEQY

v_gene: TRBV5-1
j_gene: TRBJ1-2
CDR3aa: ASSLSQGASYGYT

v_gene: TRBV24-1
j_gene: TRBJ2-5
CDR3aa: ATSDPQETQY

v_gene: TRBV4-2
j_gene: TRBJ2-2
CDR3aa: ASSQDKQGWGELF

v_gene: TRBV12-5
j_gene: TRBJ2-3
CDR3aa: ASALTGGTDTQY

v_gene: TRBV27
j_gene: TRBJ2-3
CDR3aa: ASSLLGSATDTQY

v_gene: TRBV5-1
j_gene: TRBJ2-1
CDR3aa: ASTVGRGSASNEQF

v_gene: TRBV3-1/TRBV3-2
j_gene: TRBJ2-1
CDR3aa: ASSHTAGGDEQF

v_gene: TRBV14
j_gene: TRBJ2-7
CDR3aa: ASSQGHSYEQY

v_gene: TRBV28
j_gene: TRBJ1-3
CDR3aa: ASLNTGNTIY

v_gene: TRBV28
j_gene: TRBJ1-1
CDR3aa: ASSDVRRTEAF

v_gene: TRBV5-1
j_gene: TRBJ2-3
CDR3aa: ASSEEAPSTDTQY

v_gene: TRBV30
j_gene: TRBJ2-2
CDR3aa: AWTINRLITGELF

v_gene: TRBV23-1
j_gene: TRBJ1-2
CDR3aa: ASTQSTGYGPQGCYGYT

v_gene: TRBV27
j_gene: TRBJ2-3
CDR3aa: ASSKGTDTQY

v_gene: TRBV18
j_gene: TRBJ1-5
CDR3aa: ASSSDGGQIQPQH

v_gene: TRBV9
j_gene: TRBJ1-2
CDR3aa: ASSVNQGGYT

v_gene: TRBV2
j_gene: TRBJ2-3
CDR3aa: ASAQGLADTQY

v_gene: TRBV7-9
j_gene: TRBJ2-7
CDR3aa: ASSKSYEQY

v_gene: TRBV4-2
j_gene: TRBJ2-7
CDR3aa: ASSQRTGDEQY

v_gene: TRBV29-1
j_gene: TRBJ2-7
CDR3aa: SVPWAGDVSYEQY

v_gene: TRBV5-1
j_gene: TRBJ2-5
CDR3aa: ASSPGASGSSETQY

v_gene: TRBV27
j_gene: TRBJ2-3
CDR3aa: ASSRGLAGGPGADTQY

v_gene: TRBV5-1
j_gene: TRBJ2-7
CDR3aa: ASSQSPLGPSSYEQY

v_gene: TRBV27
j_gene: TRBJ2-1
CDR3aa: ASRDFDYNEQF

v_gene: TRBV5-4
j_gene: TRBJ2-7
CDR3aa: ASSLGGGAGYSYEQY

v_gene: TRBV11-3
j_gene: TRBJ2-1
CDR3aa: ASSPAGTTIGNEQF

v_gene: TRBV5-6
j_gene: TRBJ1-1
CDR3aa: ASSLRQYEAF

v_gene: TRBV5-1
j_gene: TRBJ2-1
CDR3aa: ASSFRIAGLSYNEQF

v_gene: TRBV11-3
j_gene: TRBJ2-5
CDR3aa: ASSSGRGLERTQY

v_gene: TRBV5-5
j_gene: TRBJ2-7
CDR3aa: ASSLGIGEGNYEQY

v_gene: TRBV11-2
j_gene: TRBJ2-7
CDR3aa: ASRLSGSVYEQY

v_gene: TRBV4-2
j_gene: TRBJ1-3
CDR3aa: ASSQGRSGNTIY

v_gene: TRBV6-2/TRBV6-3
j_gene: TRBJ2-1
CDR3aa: ASSHGGGSYNEQF

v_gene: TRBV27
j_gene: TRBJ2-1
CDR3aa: ASSPLSPGGPYNEQF

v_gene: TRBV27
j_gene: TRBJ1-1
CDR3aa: ASSTGTGDTEAF

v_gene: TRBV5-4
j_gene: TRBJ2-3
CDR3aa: ASTDPGLFTPEDTQY

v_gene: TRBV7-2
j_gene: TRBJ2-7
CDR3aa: ASSFSGGLSYEQY

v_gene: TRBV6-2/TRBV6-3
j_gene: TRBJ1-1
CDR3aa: ASSLGYRGTEAF

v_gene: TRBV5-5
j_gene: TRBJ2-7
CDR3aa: ASSLGQNYEQY

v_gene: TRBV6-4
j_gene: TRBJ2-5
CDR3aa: ASSGGLAGEGLEETQY

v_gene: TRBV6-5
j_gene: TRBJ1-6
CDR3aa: ASSRTVDNSPLH

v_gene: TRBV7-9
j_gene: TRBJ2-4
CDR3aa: ASSLEDTNIAKNIQY

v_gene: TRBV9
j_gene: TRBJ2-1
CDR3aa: ASSVAGRSGRWNEQF

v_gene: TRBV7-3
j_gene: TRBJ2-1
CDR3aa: ASSQSLAGGWNEQF

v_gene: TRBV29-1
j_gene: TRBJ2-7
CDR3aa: SVEGTAGSYEQY

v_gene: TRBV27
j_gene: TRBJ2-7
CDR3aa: ASSSRPRWFRGEQY

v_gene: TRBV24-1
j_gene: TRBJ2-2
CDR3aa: ATQRTGGSGELF

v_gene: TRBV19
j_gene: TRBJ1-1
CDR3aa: ASSVGGASTEAF